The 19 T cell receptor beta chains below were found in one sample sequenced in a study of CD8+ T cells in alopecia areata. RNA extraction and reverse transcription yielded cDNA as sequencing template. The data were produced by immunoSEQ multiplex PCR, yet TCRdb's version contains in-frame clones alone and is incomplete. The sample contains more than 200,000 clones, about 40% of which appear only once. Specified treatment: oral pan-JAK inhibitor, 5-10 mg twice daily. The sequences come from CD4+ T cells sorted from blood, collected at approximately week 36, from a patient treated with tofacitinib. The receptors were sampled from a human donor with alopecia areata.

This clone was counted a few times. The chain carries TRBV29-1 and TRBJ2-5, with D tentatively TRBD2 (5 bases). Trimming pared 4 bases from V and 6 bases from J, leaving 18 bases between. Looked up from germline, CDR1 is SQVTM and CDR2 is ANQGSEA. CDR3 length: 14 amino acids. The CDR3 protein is CSVVAPGRPQTQYF. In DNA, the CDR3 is TGCAGCGTTGTAGCGCCGGGCCGCCCCCAGACCCAGTACTTC.

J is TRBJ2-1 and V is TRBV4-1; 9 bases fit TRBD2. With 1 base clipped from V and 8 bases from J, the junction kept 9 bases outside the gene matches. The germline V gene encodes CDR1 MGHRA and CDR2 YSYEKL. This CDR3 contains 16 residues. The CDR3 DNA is TGCGCCAGCAGCCAAGGCGCGCGGGAGGGCGGCTATGAGCAGTTCTTC. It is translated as CASSQGAREGGYEQFF.

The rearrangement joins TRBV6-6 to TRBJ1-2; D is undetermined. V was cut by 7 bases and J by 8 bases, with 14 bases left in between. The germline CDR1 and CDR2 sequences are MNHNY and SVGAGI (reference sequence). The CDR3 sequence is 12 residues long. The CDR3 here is CASTLSAWGYTF. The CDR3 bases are TGTGCCAGCACTCTGAGCGCCTGGGGCTACACCTTC.

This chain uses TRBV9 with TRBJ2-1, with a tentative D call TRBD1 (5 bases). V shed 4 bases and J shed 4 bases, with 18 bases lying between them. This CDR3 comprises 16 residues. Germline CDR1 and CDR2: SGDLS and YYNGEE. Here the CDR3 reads CASSPGKQIPYNEQFF. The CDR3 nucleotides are TGTGCCAGCAGCCCAGGGAAGCAGATCCCTTACAATGAGCAGTTCTTC.

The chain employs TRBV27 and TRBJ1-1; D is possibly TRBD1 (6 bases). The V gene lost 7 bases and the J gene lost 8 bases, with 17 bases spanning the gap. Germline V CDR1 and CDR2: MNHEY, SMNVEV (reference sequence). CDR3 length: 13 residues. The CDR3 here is CASKGSDRLEAFF. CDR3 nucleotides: TGTGCCAGCAAAGGGTCGGACAGACTAGAAGCTTTCTTT.

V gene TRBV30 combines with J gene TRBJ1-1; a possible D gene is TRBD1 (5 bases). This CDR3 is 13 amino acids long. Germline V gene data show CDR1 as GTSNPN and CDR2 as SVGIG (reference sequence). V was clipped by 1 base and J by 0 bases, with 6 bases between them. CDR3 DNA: TGTGCCTGGAGTGGGGACCTGAACACTGAAGCTTTCTTT. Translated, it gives CAWSGDLNTEAFF. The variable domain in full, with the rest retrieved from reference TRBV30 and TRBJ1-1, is SQTIHQWPATLVQPVGSPLSLECTVEGTSNPNLYWYRQAAGRGLQLLFYSVGIGQISSEVPQNLSASRPQDRQFILSSKKLLLSDSGFYLCAWSGDLNTEAFFGQGTRLTVV.

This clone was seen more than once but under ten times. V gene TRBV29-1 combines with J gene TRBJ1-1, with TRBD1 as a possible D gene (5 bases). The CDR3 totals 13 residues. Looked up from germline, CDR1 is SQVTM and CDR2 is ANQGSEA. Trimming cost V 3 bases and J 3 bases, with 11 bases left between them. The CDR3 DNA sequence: TGCAGCGTTGACCAGGGAGGTTACACTGAAGCTTTCTTT. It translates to CSVDQGGYTEAFF.

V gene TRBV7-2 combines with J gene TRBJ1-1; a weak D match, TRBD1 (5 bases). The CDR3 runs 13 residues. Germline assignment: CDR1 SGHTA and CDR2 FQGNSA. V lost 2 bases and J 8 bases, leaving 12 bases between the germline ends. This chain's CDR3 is CASSLRGRDEAFF. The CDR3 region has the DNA TGTGCCAGCAGCTTAAGGGGTAGGGACGAAGCTTTCTTT.

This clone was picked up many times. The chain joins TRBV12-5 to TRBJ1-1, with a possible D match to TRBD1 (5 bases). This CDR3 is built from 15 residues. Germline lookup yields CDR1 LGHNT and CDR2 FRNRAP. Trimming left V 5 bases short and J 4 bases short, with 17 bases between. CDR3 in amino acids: CASGPDAGKFTEAFF. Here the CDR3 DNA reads TGTGCTAGTGGTCCCGATGCAGGGAAGTTCACTGAAGCTTTCTTT. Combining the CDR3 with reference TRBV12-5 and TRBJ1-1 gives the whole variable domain DARVTQTPRHKVTEMGQEVTMRCQPILGHNTVFWYRQTMMQGLELLAYFRNRAPLDDSGMPKDRFSAEMPDATLATLKIQPSEPRDSAVYFCASGPDAGKFTEAFFGQGTRLTVV.

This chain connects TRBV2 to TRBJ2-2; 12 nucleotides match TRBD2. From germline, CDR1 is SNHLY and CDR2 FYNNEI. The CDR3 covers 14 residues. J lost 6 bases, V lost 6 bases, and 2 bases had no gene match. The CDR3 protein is CASRRLAGAGELFF. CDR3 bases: TGTGCCAGCAGGAGACTAGCGGGAGCCGGGGAGCTGTTTTTT.

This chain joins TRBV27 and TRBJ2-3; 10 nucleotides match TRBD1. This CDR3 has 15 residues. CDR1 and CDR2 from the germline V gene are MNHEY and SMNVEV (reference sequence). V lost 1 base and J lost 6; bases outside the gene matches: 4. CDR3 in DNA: TGTGCCAGCAGTTTATTGGGACAGGGGCGGGATACGCAGTATTTT. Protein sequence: CASSLLGQGRDTQYF.

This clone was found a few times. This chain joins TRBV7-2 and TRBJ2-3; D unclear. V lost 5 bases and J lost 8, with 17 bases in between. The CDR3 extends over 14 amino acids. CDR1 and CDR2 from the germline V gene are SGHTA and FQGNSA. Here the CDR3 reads CASSASRADGTQYF. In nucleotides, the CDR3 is TGTGCCAGCAGCGCATCCCGGGCCGACGGTACGCAGTATTTT.

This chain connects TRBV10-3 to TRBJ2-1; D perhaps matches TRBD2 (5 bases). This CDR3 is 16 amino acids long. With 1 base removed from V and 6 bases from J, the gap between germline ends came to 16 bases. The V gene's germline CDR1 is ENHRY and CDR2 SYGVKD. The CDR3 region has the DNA TGTGCCATCAGTGAGTATAGCGCCAACTCCGCCAATGAGCAGTTCTTC. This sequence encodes CAISEYSANSANEQFF.

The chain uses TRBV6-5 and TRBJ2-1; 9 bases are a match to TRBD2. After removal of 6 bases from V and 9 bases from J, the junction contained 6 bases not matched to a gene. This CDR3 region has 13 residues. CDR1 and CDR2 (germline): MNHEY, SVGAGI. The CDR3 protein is CASRSSGKGEQFF. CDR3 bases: TGTGCCAGCAGGTCTAGCGGGAAGGGTGAGCAGTTCTTC.

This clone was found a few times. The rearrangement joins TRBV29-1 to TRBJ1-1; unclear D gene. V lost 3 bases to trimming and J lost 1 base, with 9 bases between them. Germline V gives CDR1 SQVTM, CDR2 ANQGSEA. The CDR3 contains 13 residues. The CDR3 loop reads CSVEVRQNTEAFF. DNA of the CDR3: TGCAGCGTTGAGGTCAGACAGAACACTGAAGCTTTCTTT.

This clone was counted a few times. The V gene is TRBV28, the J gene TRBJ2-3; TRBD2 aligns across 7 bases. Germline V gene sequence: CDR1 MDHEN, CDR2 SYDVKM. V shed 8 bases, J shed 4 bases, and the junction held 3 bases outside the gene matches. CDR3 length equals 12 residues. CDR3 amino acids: CASYAGADTQYF. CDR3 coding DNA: TGTGCCAGCTACGCGGGGGCAGATACGCAGTATTTT.

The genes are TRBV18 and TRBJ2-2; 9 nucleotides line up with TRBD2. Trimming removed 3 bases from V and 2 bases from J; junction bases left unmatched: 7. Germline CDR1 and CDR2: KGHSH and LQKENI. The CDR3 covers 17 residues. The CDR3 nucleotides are TGTGCCAGCTCACCTCAAGCTAGCGGGATAAACACCGGGGAGCTGTTTTTT. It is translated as CASSPQASGINTGELFF.

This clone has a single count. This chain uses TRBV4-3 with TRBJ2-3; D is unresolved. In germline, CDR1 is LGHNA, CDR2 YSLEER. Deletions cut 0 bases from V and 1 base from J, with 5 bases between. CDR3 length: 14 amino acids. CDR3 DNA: TGCGCCAGCAGCCAAGATACGGGCACAGATACGCAGTATTTT. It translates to CASSQDTGTDTQYF.

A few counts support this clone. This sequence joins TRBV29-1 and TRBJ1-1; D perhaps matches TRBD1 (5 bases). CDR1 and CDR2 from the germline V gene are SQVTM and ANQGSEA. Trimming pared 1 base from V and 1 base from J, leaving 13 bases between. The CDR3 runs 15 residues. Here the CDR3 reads CSVEASGIRNTEAFF. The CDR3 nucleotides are TGCAGCGTTGAAGCGTCAGGGATCCGGAACACTGAAGCTTTCTTT.